The 17 T cell receptor beta chains reported below all come from one sample, sequenced in a study of OX40 agonist ivuxolimab in advanced cancers. Sequencing used immunoSEQ multiplex PCR; TCRdb keeps in-frame clones, though not all of them. The sample lists under 100,000 clones; roughly nine tenths were seen once. Material: CD4+ or CD8+ T cells sorted from blood, obtained in a trial of the OX40 agonist ivuxolimab. The receptors here all came from an adult with an advanced solid tumor such as melanoma, head and neck, liver or kidney cancer.

V and J are TRBV6-6 and TRBJ1-1, with D uncertain. This CDR3 spans 15 amino acids. Trimming took 0 bases from V and 0 from J, leaving 8 bases between them. Looked up from germline, CDR1 is MNHNY and CDR2 is SVGAGI (reference sequence). This CDR3 is CASSYSTQMNTEAFF. The DNA for the CDR3 is TGTGCCAGCAGTTACTCCACGCAAATGAACACTGAAGCTTTCTTT.

This clone occurred once. This chain joins TRBV5-5 and TRBJ2-2; D could derive from TRBD1 or TRBD2 (5 bases each). The CDR3 runs 15 residues. Germline loops: CDR1 SGHKS, CDR2 YYEKEE (reference sequence). Trimming pared 4 bases from V and 0 bases from J, leaving 10 bases between. In DNA, the CDR3 is TGTGCCAGCAGCGTGGGGGTAGCGAACACCGGGGAGCTGTTTTTT. This gives the protein CASSVGVANTGELFF.

The chain combines TRBV11-2 with TRBJ1-1, with 9 bases lining up with TRBD1. This CDR3 has 13 residues. The V gene end was trimmed by 3 bases and the J gene end by 6 bases; junction bases not matched to a gene: 2. The germline gives CDR1 SGHAT, CDR2 FQNNGV. CDR3 loop: CASSLGQGSEAFF. DNA of the CDR3: TGTGCCAGCAGCTTGGGACAGGGATCTGAAGCTTTCTTT.

V and J are TRBV28 and TRBJ2-5, with D tentatively TRBD2 (6 bases). The J call may be incorrect, as the DNA end agrees better with TRBJ2-7. Germline V gene data show CDR1 as MDHEN and CDR2 as SYDVKM. CDR3 length: 14 residues. The CDR3 region has the DNA TGTGCCAGCAGCCCCGGGACTCTGGCCTACGAGCAGTACTTC. Translation: CASSPGTLAYEQYF.

The chain uses TRBV11-3 and TRBJ2-2; D is undetermined. The germline CDR1 and CDR2 sequences are SGHNT and YENEEA. This CDR3 spans 15 amino acids. Trimming removed 5 bases from V and 4 bases from J, with 14 bases in between. The CDR3 sequence is CASSQSQAFTGELFF. In DNA, the CDR3 is TGTGCCAGCAGCCAATCCCAGGCTTTCACCGGGGAGCTGTTTTTT.

The chain recombines TRBV6-4 with TRBJ2-3; possibly TRBD2 for D (6 bases). Germline V gene lookup returns CDR1 MRHNA and CDR2 SNTAGT. The CDR3 runs 14 residues. The ends were cut back, 2 bases at V and 4 bases at J, with 10 bases in the middle. The CDR3 DNA follows: TGTGCCAGCAGTGACGGGACTTCTCCAGATACGCAGTATTTT. It encodes CASSDGTSPDTQYF.

This clone has a single count. This rearrangement joins TRBV29-1 to TRBJ1-2, with a possible D match to TRBD1 (5 bases). Germline V gene data show CDR1 as SQVTM and CDR2 as ANQGSEA. The CDR3 totals 16 residues. V lost 6 bases, J lost 7 bases, and 27 bases lay in between. For the CDR3, the DNA is TGCAGCGTCCCGGCGGGGAATAGCCGGGACTCCAGTGGCTACACCTTC. This gives the protein CSVPAGNSRDSSGYTF.

V is TRBV27 and J is TRBJ1-2; TRBD1 agrees at 7 bases. The CDR3 runs 12 residues. CDR1 and CDR2 from the germline V gene are MNHEY and SMNVEV (reference sequence). V was clipped by 6 bases and J by 4 bases; unmatched bases: 2. CDR3 DNA sequence: TGTGCCAGCAGGACAGGGATCTATGGCTACACCTTC. This gives the protein CASRTGIYGYTF.

This chain links TRBV19 with TRBJ2-1; weak D call: TRBD2 (6 bases). There are 14 residues in the CDR3. Germline V gene sequence: CDR1 LNHDA, CDR2 SQIVND (reference sequence). Deletions cut 2 bases from V and 7 bases from J, with 12 bases between. This chain's CDR3 is CASSIPGLPNEQFF. The CDR3 nucleotides read TGTGCCAGTAGTATACCGGGACTCCCAAATGAGCAGTTCTTC.

The rearrangement links TRBV28 to TRBJ2-3; no clear D. Germline lookup yields CDR1 MDHEN and CDR2 SYDVKM. CDR3 length equals 13 residues. The V and J ends lost 7 bases and 5 bases respectively, with 13 bases between them. The CDR3 DNA sequence: TGTGCCAGCACCACGAGCGTAGGAGATACGCAGTATTTT. This sequence encodes CASTTSVGDTQYF.

Only one count was recorded for this clone. This rearrangement joins TRBV4-3 to TRBJ2-7, with TRBD1 matching over 10 bases. The CDR3 is 15 amino acids. Losses at the gene ends were 0 bases for V and 6 bases for J; bases not matched to a gene: 5. Germline lookup yields CDR1 LGHNA and CDR2 YSLEER. This chain's CDR3 is CASSQDSGQGVEQYF. The DNA for the CDR3 is TGCGCCAGCAGCCAAGATTCAGGACAGGGGGTCGAGCAGTACTTC.

This rearrangement joins TRBV19 to TRBJ2-3; 7 bases fit TRBD1. Germline V gene data show CDR1 as LNHDA and CDR2 as SQIVND (reference sequence). This CDR3 contains 16 residues. The junction had 6 bases not matched to a gene; V was cut back by 1 base and J by 2 bases. CDR3 DNA sequence: TGTGCCAGTAGTATAGCGACAGGGCTTACCACAGATACGCAGTATTTT. This gives the protein CASSIATGLTTDTQYF. The full variable domain, its missing parts supplied by reference TRBV19 and TRBJ2-3, is DGGITQSPKYLFRKEGQNVTLSCEQNLNHDAMYWYRQDPGQGLRLIYYSQIVNDFQKGDIAEGYSVSREKKESFPLTVTSAQKNPTAFYLCASSIATGLTTDTQYFGPGTRLTVL.

This clone was seen just once. The chain employs TRBV7-5 and TRBJ1-4; no check of the table's D call, TRBD1, against the DNA was made. TRBV7-5 is listed as a pseudogene. CDR3 size: 12 residues. For the CDR3, the DNA is TGTGCCAGAAGCTTAAAGGCAGGGGCAGTTTGTTTT. Translation gives CARSLKAGAVCF.

This chain joins TRBV19 and TRBJ1-2; maybe TRBD1 (5 bases). This CDR3 spans 13 amino acids. Per germline, CDR1 LNHDA and CDR2 SQIVND (reference sequence). V was shortened by 10 bases and J by 5 bases, with 17 bases between the two germline ends. This CDR3 reads CATEDRDRYGYTF. The CDR3 coding sequence is TGTGCCACCGAAGACCGGGACCGATATGGCTACACCTTC.

This rearrangement joins TRBV19 to TRBJ2-5, with TRBD1 identical over 8 bases. V shed 2 bases and J 1 base; nucleotides not matched to a gene: 0. This CDR3 is built from 14 residues. Germline V gives CDR1 LNHDA, CDR2 SQIVND (reference sequence). The CDR3 nucleotides are TGTGCCAGTAGTATACAGGGGGCCCAAGAGACCCAGTACTTC. This encodes CASSIQGAQETQYF.

The rearrangement links TRBV11-2 to TRBJ2-5, with TRBD1 identical over 9 bases. CDR1 is SGHAT, CDR2 FQNNGV, per germline. The V and J ends lost 5 bases and 1 base, in that order; junction bases with no gene match: 8. The CDR3 spans 16 residues. In nucleotides, the CDR3 is TGTGCCAGCAGCGCCAGACAGGGGGGGATCCAAGAGACCCAGTACTTC. It specifies CASSARQGGIQETQYF.

V gene TRBV5-4 combines with J gene TRBJ1-5; 7 bases agree with TRBD1. The CDR3 sequence is 14 residues long. Per germline, CDR1 SGHNT and CDR2 YYREEE (reference sequence). Trimming took 3 bases from V and 7 from J; bases not matched to a gene: 7. The CDR3 protein is CASSSVDRAQPQHF. In nucleotides, the CDR3 is TGTGCCAGCAGCTCAGTAGACAGGGCACAGCCCCAGCATTTT.